This T cell receptor beta chain was identified in a study of brain T cells in children with intractable seizures. Study conclusions and caveats: Clones missing pre-surgery may reflect undersampling of that blood sample. Patients' HCMV serostatus was unknown; virus specificity rests on CDR3 similarity alone.

Surgery cases with the highest brain T cell transcript signatures were chosen for sequencing. At least one anti-epileptic drug was given before surgery. V was cut by 2 bases and J by 4 bases, with 10 bases left in between. The germline V gene encodes CDR1 SGHDT and CDR2 YYEEEE. This CDR3 comprises 14 residues. Data came from immunoSEQ multiplex PCR; TCRdb stores just in-frame clones and leaves some out. Of 35,000 to 50,000 clones listed, roughly 90% are singletons. This clone was counted a few times. Its antigen is currently unknown. This rearrangement joins TRBV5-6 to TRBJ1-5; D perhaps matches TRBD1 (6 bases). This clonotype originated in a girl aged 2 to 10 with tuberous sclerosis and intractable seizures. The sample in question was peripheral blood, obtained at surgery. CDR3 nucleotides: TGTGCCAGCAGCTTACGGACAGCGAATCAGCCCCAGCATTTT. Amino acid sequence: CASSLRTANQPQHF.